These T cell receptor beta chains were read from a single sample in a study of blood T cell repertoires in COVID-19. Data came from immunoSEQ multiplex PCR; TCRdb stores just in-frame clones and leaves some out. Of 200,000 to 300,000 clones listed, more than 70% are singletons. Sequencing was performed on PBMCs or T cells enriched from blood (not recorded which). The receptors originated from a middle-aged woman with acute COVID-19. The CDR3 runs from the conserved cysteine through the conserved F or W. The D gene is left open where the match is weak. Size is stated for part of the rows, as once, few or many counts, or as a class when the clone is expanded.

clone size	V gene	J gene	D gene	CDR3 protein	CDR3 DNA
-	TRBV15	TRBJ2-1	-	CATRPTGDSYNEQFF	TGTGCCACCAGACCCACCGGGGACTCCTACAATGAGCAGTTCTTC
-	TRBV2	TRBJ2-1	-	CASSGGSGHYNEQFF	TGTGCCAGCAGTGGAGGTAGCGGACACTACAATGAGCAGTTCTTC
-	TRBV3-1/TRBV3-2	TRBJ1-3	-	CASSPQLDSGNTIYF	TGTGCCAGCAGCCCCCAACTCGACTCTGGAAACACCATATATTTT
-	TRBV30	TRBJ2-3	-	CATGRSGADTQYF	TGTGCCACGGGCCGTTCGGGGGCAGATACGCAGTATTTT
-	TRBV19	TRBJ1-1	-	CASSIILGGMNTEAFF	TGTGCCAGTAGTATCATCCTCGGAGGGATGAACACTGAAGCTTTCTTT
-	TRBV5-4	TRBJ1-1	-	CASFGDRMNTEAFF	TGTGCCAGCTTTGGCGACAGGATGAACACTGAAGCTTTCTTT
once	TRBV7-9	TRBJ1-6	TRBD1	CASSEGQGPNSPLHF	TGTGCCAGCAGCGAGGGACAGGGTCCTAATTCACCCCTCCACTTT
-	TRBV5-5	TRBJ1-1	TRBD1	CASSLRDRGVGTEAFF	TGTGCCAGCAGCCTACGGGACAGGGGAGTTGGGACTGAAGCTTTCTTT
-	TRBV20-1	TRBJ1-1	-	CSARTYTEAFF	TGCAGTGCTAGAACTTACACTGAAGCTTTCTTT
few	TRBV19	TRBJ1-5	-	CASSTPLGGGMGNQPQHF	TGTGCCAGTAGTACTCCTTTGGGGGGGGGAATGGGCAATCAGCCCCAGCATTTT
-	TRBV3-1/TRBV3-2	TRBJ2-7	-	CASSQVAGNHNEQYF	TGTGCCAGCAGCCAAGTCGCCGGGAACCACAACGAGCAGTACTTC
-	TRBV5-1	TRBJ1-2	TRBD1	CASSLGQGDLHYGYTF	TGCGCCAGCAGCTTGGGACAGGGTGATTTGCACTATGGCTACACCTTC
-	TRBV12-5	TRBJ1-5	-	CASDESTALGVYQPQHF	TGTGCTAGTGACGAATCGACAGCATTAGGGGTTTATCAGCCCCAGCATTTT
-	TRBV5-1	TRBJ1-1	-	CASSLSPQARGTEAFF	TGCGCCAGCAGCTTGTCCCCCCAGGCTAGGGGGACTGAAGCTTTCTTT
-	TRBV5-1	TRBJ2-1	TRBD2	CASSLRLAGAGEQFF	TGCGCCAGCAGCCTACGACTAGCGGGAGCCGGAGAGCAGTTCTTC
-	TRBV7-9	TRBJ2-3	TRBD2	CASSSGSITDTQYF	TGTGCCAGCAGTAGCGGGAGTATTACAGATACGCAGTATTTT
-	TRBV30	TRBJ2-3	-	CAWSYLTDTQYF	TGTGCCTGGAGCTACCTCACAGATACGCAGTATTTT
-	TRBV30	TRBJ1-6	TRBD1	CAWSVRGQGSYNSPLHF	TGTGCCTGGAGTGTACGGGGACAGGGCTCCTATAATTCACCCCTCCACTTT
-	TRBV19	TRBJ1-5	TRBD1	CASKGTGAASNQPQHF	TGTGCCAGTAAGGGGACAGGGGCCGCTAGCAATCAGCCCCAGCATTTT
-	TRBV5-1	TRBJ2-4	-	CASSDRGITAKNIQYF	TGCGCCAGCAGCGATCGGGGGATTACAGCCAAAAACATTCAGTACTTC
-	TRBV5-1	TRBJ2-1	-	CASSLGQRNEQFF	TGCGCCAGCAGCTTAGGACAGCGGAATGAGCAGTTCTTC
-	TRBV11-2	TRBJ2-1	TRBD2	CASSPGTSGYNEQFF	TGTGCCAGCAGCCCCGGGACTAGCGGGTACAATGAGCAGTTCTTC
-	TRBV11-2	TRBJ1-2	TRBD1	CASSLQRDSSGYTF	TGTGCCAGCAGCTTACAAAGGGACAGTTCGGGCTACACCTTC
-	TRBV19	TRBJ1-5	-	CASSPPDQPQHF	TGTGCCAGTAGCCCACCGGATCAGCCCCAGCATTTT
-	TRBV7-2	TRBJ1-2	-	CASSLGSGANYGYTF	TGTGCCAGCAGCTTAGGCTCAGGGGCCAACTATGGCTACACCTTC
-	TRBV9	TRBJ1-4	-	CASSVSSQGANEKLFF	TGTGCCAGCAGCGTATCATCACAGGGTGCTAATGAAAAACTGTTTTTT
-	TRBV21-1	TRBJ2-1	-	CASSKGWRESGEQFF	TGTGCCAGCAGCAAAGGGTGGCGGGAGAGCGGTGAGCAGTTCTTC
-	TRBV28	TRBJ1-2	-	CASWAGQPGPSYGYTF	TGTGCCAGCTGGGCCGGACAGCCCGGACCCTCATATGGCTACACCTTC
-	TRBV19	TRBJ1-2	TRBD1	CASETGDLGYTF	TGTGCCAGCGAAACAGGGGATCTTGGCTACACCTTC
-	TRBV5-1	TRBJ2-3	-	CASSLRPNPPSTDTQYF	TGCGCCAGCAGCCTGCGGCCTAACCCACCAAGCACAGATACGCAGTATTTT
-	TRBV7-8	TRBJ1-5	TRBD1	CASSLLAGGMGYSNQPQHF	TGTGCCAGCAGCTTACTTGCAGGGGGTATGGGGTATAGCAATCAGCCCCAGCATTTT
-	TRBV5-1	TRBJ2-7	-	CASSLETSSDSYEQYF	TGCGCCAGCAGCTTAGAAACTAGCTCGGATTCCTACGAGCAGTACTTC
-	TRBV10-3	TRBJ2-7	TRBD2	CAISESAGGYEQYF	TGTGCCATCAGTGAATCTGCGGGAGGATACGAGCAGTACTTC
-	TRBV11-2	TRBJ2-1	-	CASSFQDSFNEQFF	TGTGCCAGCAGCTTTCAAGACAGCTTCAATGAGCAGTTCTTC
once	TRBV11-3	TRBJ2-3	TRBD1	CASSLDVWDVLDDRVYTDTQYF	TGTGCCAGCAGCTTAGATGTATGGGATGTCCTGGATGACAGGGTATATACAGATACGCAGTATTTT
-	TRBV3-1/TRBV3-2	TRBJ2-3	-	CASSHWGSGSGADTQYF	TGTGCCAGCAGCCACTGGGGGTCCGGGAGTGGGGCAGATACGCAGTATTTT
-	TRBV4-3	TRBJ1-6	-	CASSQGRNNSPLHF	TGCGCCAGCAGCCAAGGGCGGAATAATTCACCCCTCCACTTT
-	TRBV28	TRBJ1-1	TRBD1	CASRTTGANTEAFF	TGTGCCAGCAGAACGACAGGGGCCAACACTGAAGCTTTCTTT
-	TRBV5-6	TRBJ1-3	TRBD1	CASSLGQADAIYF	TGTGCCAGCAGCCTCGGACAGGCGGACGCCATATATTTT
-	TRBV16	TRBJ1-5	-	CASSQLAVATAHMEPQHF	TGTGCCAGCAGCCAATTGGCTGTGGCGACAGCACATATGGAGCCCCAGCATTTT
-	TRBV27	TRBJ2-2	TRBD2	CASRPGLAGNTGELFF	TGTGCCAGCAGACCGGGACTAGCGGGAAACACCGGGGAGCTGTTTTTT
once	TRBV13	TRBJ1-4	TRBD1	CASSRPTGSTNEKLFF	TGTGCCAGCAGCCGCCCGACAGGGTCAACTAATGAAAAACTGTTTTTT
-	TRBV6-5	TRBJ1-2	-	CASRSTGISYGYTF	TGTGCCAGCAGGTCCACAGGGATCTCCTATGGCTACACCTTC
-	TRBV11-2	TRBJ1-1	-	CASSYPGGTEAFF	TGTGCCAGCAGCTATCCCGGGGGCACTGAAGCTTTCTTT
-	TRBV11-2	TRBJ1-4	TRBD1	CASSPFRGQGGTNEKLFF	TGTGCCAGCAGCCCATTTAGGGGACAGGGTGGCACTAATGAAAAACTGTTTTTT
-	TRBV11-2	TRBJ2-1	TRBD1	CASSPDRGNEQFF	TGTGCCAGCAGTCCGGACAGGGGCAATGAGCAGTTCTTC
-	TRBV12-3/TRBV12-4	TRBJ2-2	TRBD1	CASSFQGAGELFF	TGTGCCAGCAGTTTTCAGGGGGCCGGGGAGCTGTTTTTT
-	TRBV11-3	TRBJ2-3	TRBD2	CASSLDWTPTSGSPTDTQYF	TGTGCCAGCAGCTTAGATTGGACACCTACTAGCGGGAGCCCCACAGATACGCAGTATTTT
-	TRBV7-2	TRBJ1-5	TRBD1	CASRGGQDSNQPQHF	TGTGCCAGCAGGGGGGGACAGGACAGCAATCAGCCCCAGCATTTT
-	TRBV5-8	TRBJ2-1	TRBD2	CASSFVGTSGTAEAYNEQFF	TGTGCCAGCAGTTTCGTAGGGACTAGCGGGACCGCGGAGGCCTACAATGAGCAGTTCTTC
-	TRBV12-5	TRBJ1-2	TRBD1	CASGFSGTGKTYGYTF	TGTGCTAGTGGTTTCTCCGGGACAGGGAAAACCTATGGCTACACCTTC
few	TRBV6-1	TRBJ1-5	TRBD1	CASSDGTGVGDQPQHF	TGTGCCAGCAGTGATGGGACAGGGGTTGGGGATCAGCCCCAGCATTTT
-	TRBV5-1	TRBJ1-4	-	CASSWTEQGEEKLFF	TGCGCCAGCAGCTGGACGGAACAGGGCGAGGAAAAACTGTTTTTT
-	TRBV2	TRBJ2-2	TRBD2	CASTLAGGSNTGELFF	TGTGCCAGCACCTTAGCGGGAGGGTCGAACACCGGGGAGCTGTTTTTT
-	TRBV12-3/TRBV12-4	TRBJ1-2	-	CASSLRLNYGYTF	TGTGCCAGCAGTTTAAGACTTAACTATGGCTACACCTTC
once	TRBV28	TRBJ2-1	TRBD1	CASTLLRDRGDEQFF	TGTGCCAGCACCCTACTCCGGGACAGGGGAGATGAGCAGTTCTTC
-	TRBV24-1	TRBJ1-4	-	CATSDLSRGGDEKLFF	TGTGCCACCAGTGATTTAAGCCGGGGTGGCGATGAAAAACTGTTTTTT
-	TRBV5-5	TRBJ1-1	TRBD1	CASSLDRDRGTEAFF	TGTGCCAGCAGCTTGGACCGGGACAGGGGGACTGAAGCTTTCTTT
-	TRBV7-9	TRBJ1-3	TRBD1	CASSRTGAGNTIYF	TGTGCCAGCAGCCGCACAGGGGCTGGAAACACCATATATTTT